This T cell receptor (beta chain) derives from a study of control samples from healthy donors and cancer patients (dated by TCRdb to the early 2020s). The junction carries 12 bases between V and J, which are trimmed by 3 bases and 6 bases respectively. Its CDR3 holds 13 amino acids, cysteine through phenylalanine. Of the read, only the CDR3 DNA is kept; its 39 bases are in frame from base 1. From a lookup of the germline V gene, CDR1 and CDR2 are SGHDN and FVKESK. The library was prepared using the immunoSEQ multiplex PCR assay. This is the immuneACCESS table as TCRdb keeps it, with only in-frame sequences that have V and J called. A part of the clones is gone; compared with another copy, unresolved V genes explain less than half, and the rest is unexplained. The sample table lists 120,000 to 150,000 clones, about nine tenths of them with a count of one. The ten top clones hold over 4% of the sample.

Note on this clone: This clone's antigen is unknown. There are no base qualities to consult, and no much larger clone falls within one base.

This clonotype originated in a man younger than 45 in good health. Sequenced input: blood. This chain is built from TRBV14 and TRBJ2-7; the D region possibly corresponds to TRBD2 (6 bases align). The CDR3 protein is CASSHTGDFEQYF. The DNA sequence is given as TGTGCCAGCAGCCATACCGGGGACTTCGAGCAGTACTTC.